Each of the 2 T cell receptor beta chains below was sequenced from the same sample in a study of human T cells and chemical hapten exposure. Described time point: pre-sensitization, week 0. The treatment was: therapeutic diphenylcyclopropenone sensitization with weekly scalp DPC. TCRdb reprocessed the RACE reads via MiXCR and lists one record per CDR3 protein. The sample consists of around 260,000 distinct CDR3 sequences, about 8.1% of them appearing once. The specimen comprised whole blood, sampled in connection with sensitization to the hapten diphenylcyclopropenone (DPC). The origin of the receptors is a woman between 40 and 50 years old with alopecia areata. Some clones in this sample may be carry-over from other donors' samples.

This clonotype was found many times. The J gene is TRBJ2-5, the V gene TRBV7-2; TRBD2 agrees at 7 bases. With V trimmed by 5 bases and J by 2 bases, 8 bases remained unmatched. The CDR3 contains 15 residues. Germline assignment: CDR1 SGHTA and CDR2 FQGNSA. The CDR3 loop reads CASSRYQREQETQYF. DNA for the CDR3: TGTGCCAGCAGCCGCTATCAGCGGGAACAAGAGACCCAGTACTTC. The full variable domain, in which reference TRBV7-2 and TRBJ2-5 provide the parts outside the CDR3, is GAGVSQSPSNKVTEKGKDVELRCDPISGHTALYWYRQSLGQGLEFLIYFQGNSAPDKSGLPSDRFSAERTGGSVSTLTIQRTQQEDSAVYLCASSRYQREQETQYFGPGTRLLVL.

This clonotype has only a few counts. The V gene is TRBV7-9, the J gene TRBJ2-5; 11 bases are a match to TRBD2. CDR3 length equals 15 residues. CDR1 is SEHNR, CDR2 FQNEAQ, per germline (reference sequence). After removal of 4 bases from V and 5 bases from J, the junction contained 6 bases not matched to a gene. CDR3 nucleotides: TGTGCCAGCAGCTCTACTAGCGGGAGTTGGGAGACCCAGTACTTC. Its translation: CASSSTSGSWETQYF.